The following is a T cell receptor (beta chain) sequence with its context. The sample originates from a study of cytomegalovirus exposure and HLA in healthy donors. The length of the CDR3 is 17 residues. Germline CDR1 and CDR2: LNHDA and SQIVND (reference sequence). Primers included in the PCR were 60 Vbeta and 13 Jbeta primers. Produced via immunoSEQ multiplex PCR; TCRdb's table is partial and in-frame only. The sample has some 87,000 clones, around three quarters seen once. This TCR derives from a woman in her forties or fifties in good health and CMV-seropositive. The material sequenced was PBMCs. The chain carries TRBV19 and TRBJ2-5, with 10 bases matching TRBD2. The tail of the sequence fits TRBJ2-7 better, so the J call may be wrong. This CDR3 reads CASSLASGSSFPYEQYF. In DNA, the CDR3 is TGTGCCAGTAGTCTGGCTAGCGGGAGCAGTTTCCCCTACGAGCAGTACTTC.